This is a list of T cell receptor beta chains from one sample in a study of blood T cell repertoires in COVID-19. Clones were sequenced by immunoSEQ multiplex PCR, and TCRdb holds only the in-frame ones, with some missing. The sample consists of approximately 250,000 clones, over 70% of them appearing once. The sample comprised peripheral blood. These receptors came from a human donor in a cohort sampled during active COVID-19. The CDR3 runs from the conserved cysteine through the conserved F or W.

TRBV24-1	TRBJ2-5	CATSASGQETQYF
TRBV27	TRBJ2-3	CASSPGASYTDTQYF
TRBV3-1/TRBV3-2	TRBJ1-1	CASSRRQGGTSEAFF
TRBV19	TRBJ1-2	CASSPMAGVRGYTF
TRBV5-1	TRBJ2-1	CASSQRTSGDEQFF
TRBV19	TRBJ1-2	CASSSQGWGYTF
TRBV18	TRBJ1-2	CASSPRGQGLNYGYTF
TRBV3-1/TRBV3-2	TRBJ2-1	CASSPPPPSGSVGGYNEQFF
TRBV4-1	TRBJ2-3	CASSQAGTSGGSDTQYF
TRBV2	TRBJ2-1	CASRDPGTGSHNEQFF
TRBV15	TRBJ2-7	CATSRLAVEQYF
TRBV4-2	TRBJ2-1	CASSHLAGTYNEQFF
TRBV9	TRBJ2-3	CASRRLAGSGTDTQYF
TRBV19	TRBJ2-2	CASSKDRVTGELFF
TRBV6-2/TRBV6-3	TRBJ2-5	CASSPAGGRTETQYF
TRBV19	TRBJ1-4	CASMGAAATNEKLFF
TRBV18	TRBJ2-2	CASSPDRSRTGELFF
TRBV7-8	TRBJ1-3	CASSLVGHQSSGNTIYF
TRBV7-2	TRBJ2-5	CASSLTAETQYF
TRBV19	TRBJ2-3	CASSTPADSHPDTQYF
TRBV28	TRBJ2-1	CASTPVGAGPNEQFF
TRBV18	TRBJ2-1	CASSLSGSSYNEQFF
TRBV5-1	TRBJ2-1	CASSRMSDWRNEQFF
TRBV6-5	TRBJ1-5	CASSYSENQPQHF
TRBV19	TRBJ1-1	CASIGDRHTEAFF
TRBV4-3	TRBJ2-5	CASSQDPRAGQETQYF
TRBV6-2/TRBV6-3	TRBJ2-5	CASSWARWETQYF
TRBV3-1/TRBV3-2	TRBJ2-5	CASRDSWAGPQETQYF
TRBV18	TRBJ2-1	CASSTTKSSYNEQFF
TRBV12-3/TRBV12-4	TRBJ2-3	CASSLSGTRAQYF
TRBV6-6	TRBJ2-7	CASREPWGEYEQYF
TRBV6-5	TRBJ1-6	CASSYSEHSPLHF
TRBV4-1	TRBJ2-5	CASSKDRGRETQYF
TRBV6-1	TRBJ1-2	CASSEYKQGHGYTF
TRBV5-1	TRBJ2-5	CASSLSAGSGETQYF
TRBV4-2	TRBJ1-4	CASSQADPMREKLFF
TRBV15	TRBJ1-1	CATSRSGGSGTEAFF
TRBV11-2	TRBJ2-5	CASSRGTSGSGETQYF
TRBV5-8	TRBJ1-5	CASSQGQGVKNQPQHF
TRBV13	TRBJ2-7	CASSLAGVLYEQYF
TRBV6-5	TRBJ1-2	CASSYGRGHGYTF